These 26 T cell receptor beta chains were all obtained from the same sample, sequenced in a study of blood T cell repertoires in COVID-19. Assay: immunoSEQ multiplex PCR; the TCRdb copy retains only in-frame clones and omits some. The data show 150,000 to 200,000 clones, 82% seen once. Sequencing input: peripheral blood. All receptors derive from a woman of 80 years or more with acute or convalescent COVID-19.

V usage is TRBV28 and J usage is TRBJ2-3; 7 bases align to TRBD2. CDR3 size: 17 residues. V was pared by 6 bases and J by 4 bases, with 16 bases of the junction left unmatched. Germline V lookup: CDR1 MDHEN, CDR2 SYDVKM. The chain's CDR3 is CASSLSGGSLLADTQYF. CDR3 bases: TGTGCCAGCAGCCTGTCTGGCGGGAGTCTTTTGGCAGATACGCAGTATTTT.

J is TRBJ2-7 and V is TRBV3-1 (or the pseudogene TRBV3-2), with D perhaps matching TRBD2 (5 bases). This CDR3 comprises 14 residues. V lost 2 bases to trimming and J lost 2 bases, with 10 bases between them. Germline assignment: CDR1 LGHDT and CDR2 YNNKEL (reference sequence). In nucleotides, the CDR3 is TGTGCCAGCAGCCAACCGAAGCGGCCCTACGAGCAGTACTTC. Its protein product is CASSQPKRPYEQYF.

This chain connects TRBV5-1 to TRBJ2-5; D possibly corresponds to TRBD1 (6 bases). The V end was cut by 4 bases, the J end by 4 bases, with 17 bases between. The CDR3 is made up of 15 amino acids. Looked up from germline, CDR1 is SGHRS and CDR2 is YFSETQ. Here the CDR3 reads CASSPGHPVGETQYF. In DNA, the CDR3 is TGCGCCAGCAGCCCGGGACACCCAGTTGGAGAGACCCAGTACTTC.

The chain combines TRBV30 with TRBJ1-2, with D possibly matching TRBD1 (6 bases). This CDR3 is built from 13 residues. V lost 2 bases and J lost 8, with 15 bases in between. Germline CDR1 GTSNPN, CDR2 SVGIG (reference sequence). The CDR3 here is CAWSPSRGSGYTF. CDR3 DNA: TGTGCCTGGAGTCCCTCCAGGGGCAGCGGCTACACCTTC. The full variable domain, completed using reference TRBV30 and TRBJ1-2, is SQTIHQWPATLVQPVGSPLSLECTVEGTSNPNLYWYRQAAGRGLQLLFYSVGIGQISSEVPQNLSASRPQDRQFILSSKKLLLSDSGFYLCAWSPSRGSGYTFGSGTRLTVV.

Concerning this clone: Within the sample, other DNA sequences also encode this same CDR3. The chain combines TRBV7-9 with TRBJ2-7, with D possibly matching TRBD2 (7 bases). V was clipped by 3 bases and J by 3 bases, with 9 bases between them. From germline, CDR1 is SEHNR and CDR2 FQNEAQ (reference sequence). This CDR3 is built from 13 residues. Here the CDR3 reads CASSFGGLYEQYF. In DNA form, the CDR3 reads TGTGCCAGCAGCTTCGGGGGGCTCTACGAGCAGTACTTC. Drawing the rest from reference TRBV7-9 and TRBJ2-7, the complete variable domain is DTGVSQNPRHKITKRGQNVTFRCDPISEHNRLYWYRQTLGQGPEFLTYFQNEAQLEKSRLLSDRFSAERPKGSFSTLEIQRTEQGDSAMYLCASSFGGLYEQYFGPGTRLTVT.

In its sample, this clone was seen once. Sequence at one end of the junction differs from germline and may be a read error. CDR3 sequence reads: CASSIDGLRNYGHTF. CDR3 DNA: TGTGCCAGTAGTATAGATGGACTTAGGAACTATGGCCACACCTTC. The chain combines TRBV19 with TRBJ1-2, with D unresolved. This CDR3 contains 15 residues. Germline assignment: CDR1 LNHDA and CDR2 SQIVND (reference sequence).

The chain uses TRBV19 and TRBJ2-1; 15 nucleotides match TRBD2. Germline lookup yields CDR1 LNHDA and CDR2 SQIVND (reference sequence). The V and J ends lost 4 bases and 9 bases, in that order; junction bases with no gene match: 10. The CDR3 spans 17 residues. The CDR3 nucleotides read TGTGCCAGTAGTACCCTCCGGACTAGCGGGAGGGGCGGTGAGCAGTTCTTC. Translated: CASSTLRTSGRGGEQFF.

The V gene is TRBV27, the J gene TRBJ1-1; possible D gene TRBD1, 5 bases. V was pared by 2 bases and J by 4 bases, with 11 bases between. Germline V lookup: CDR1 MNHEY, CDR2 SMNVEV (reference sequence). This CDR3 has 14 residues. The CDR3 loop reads CASSLARALTEAFF. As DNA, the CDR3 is TGTGCCAGCAGTTTAGCCAGGGCTCTCACTGAAGCTTTCTTT.

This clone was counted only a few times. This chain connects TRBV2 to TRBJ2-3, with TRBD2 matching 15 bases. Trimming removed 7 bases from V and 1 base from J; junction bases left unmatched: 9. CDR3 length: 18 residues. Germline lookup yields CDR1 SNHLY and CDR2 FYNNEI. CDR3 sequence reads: CASIPGLAGGVGTDTQYF. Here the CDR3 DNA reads TGTGCCAGCATCCCGGGACTAGCGGGAGGAGTTGGCACAGATACGCAGTATTTT. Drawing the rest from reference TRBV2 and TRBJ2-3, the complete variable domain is EPEVTQTPSHQVTQMGQEVILRCVPISNHLYFYWYRQILGQKVEFLVSFYNNEISEKSEIFDDQFSVERPDGSNFTLKIRSTKLEDSAMYFCASIPGLAGGVGTDTQYFGPGTRLTVL.

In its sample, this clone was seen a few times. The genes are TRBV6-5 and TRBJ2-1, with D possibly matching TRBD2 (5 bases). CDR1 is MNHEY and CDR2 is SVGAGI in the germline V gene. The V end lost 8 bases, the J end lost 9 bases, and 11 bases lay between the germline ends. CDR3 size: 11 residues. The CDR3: CASHIRGEQFF. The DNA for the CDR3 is TGTGCCAGCCATATCCGGGGTGAGCAGTTCTTC.

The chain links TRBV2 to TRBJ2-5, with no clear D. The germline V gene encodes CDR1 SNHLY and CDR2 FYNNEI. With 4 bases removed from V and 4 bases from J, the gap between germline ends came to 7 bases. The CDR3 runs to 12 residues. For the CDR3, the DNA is TGTGCCAGCAGTGGATACGGAGAGACCCAGTACTTC. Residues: CASSGYGETQYF.

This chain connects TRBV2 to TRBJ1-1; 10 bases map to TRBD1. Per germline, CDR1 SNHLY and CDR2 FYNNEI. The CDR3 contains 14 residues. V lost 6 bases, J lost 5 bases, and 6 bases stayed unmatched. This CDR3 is CASSRQGAGTEAFF. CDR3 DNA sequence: TGTGCCAGCAGCCGACAGGGGGCTGGTACTGAAGCTTTCTTT.

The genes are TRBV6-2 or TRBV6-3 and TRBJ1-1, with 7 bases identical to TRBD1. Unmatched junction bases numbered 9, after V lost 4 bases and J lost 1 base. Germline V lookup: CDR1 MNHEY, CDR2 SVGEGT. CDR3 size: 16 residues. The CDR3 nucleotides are TGTGCCAGCAGTTCGACAGGGAGGTTAACGAACACTGAAGCTTTCTTT. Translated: CASSSTGRLTNTEAFF.

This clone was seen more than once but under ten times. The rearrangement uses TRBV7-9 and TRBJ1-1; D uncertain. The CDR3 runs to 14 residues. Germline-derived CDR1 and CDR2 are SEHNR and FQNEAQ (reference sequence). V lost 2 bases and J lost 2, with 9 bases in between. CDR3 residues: CASSLTRGNTEAFF. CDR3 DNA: TGTGCCAGCAGCTTAACTCGGGGTAACACTGAAGCTTTCTTT. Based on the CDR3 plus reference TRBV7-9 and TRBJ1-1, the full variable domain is DTGVSQNPRHKITKRGQNVTFRCDPISEHNRLYWYRQTLGQGPEFLTYFQNEAQLEKSRLLSDRFSAERPKGSFSTLEIQRTEQGDSAMYLCASSLTRGNTEAFFGQGTRLTVV.

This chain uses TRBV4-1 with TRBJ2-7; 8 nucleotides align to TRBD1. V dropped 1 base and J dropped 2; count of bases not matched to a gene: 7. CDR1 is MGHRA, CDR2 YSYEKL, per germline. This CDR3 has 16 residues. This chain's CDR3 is CASSQVPGQAAYEQYF. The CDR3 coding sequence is TGCGCCAGCAGCCAAGTACCGGGACAGGCCGCCTACGAGCAGTACTTC.

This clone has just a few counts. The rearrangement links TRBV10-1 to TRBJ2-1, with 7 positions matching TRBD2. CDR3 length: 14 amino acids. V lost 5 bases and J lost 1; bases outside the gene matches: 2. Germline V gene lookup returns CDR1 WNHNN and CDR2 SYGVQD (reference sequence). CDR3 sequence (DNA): TGCGCCAGCAGTAGCGGGATTTCCTACAATGAGCAGTTCTTC. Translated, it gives CASSSGISYNEQFF.

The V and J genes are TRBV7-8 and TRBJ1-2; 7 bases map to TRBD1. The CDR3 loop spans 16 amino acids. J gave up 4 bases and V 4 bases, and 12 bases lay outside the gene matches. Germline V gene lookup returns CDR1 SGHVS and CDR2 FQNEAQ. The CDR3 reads CASSSAGQLNIYGYTF. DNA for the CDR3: TGTGCCAGCAGCTCAGCGGGACAGCTTAATATCTATGGCTACACCTTC.

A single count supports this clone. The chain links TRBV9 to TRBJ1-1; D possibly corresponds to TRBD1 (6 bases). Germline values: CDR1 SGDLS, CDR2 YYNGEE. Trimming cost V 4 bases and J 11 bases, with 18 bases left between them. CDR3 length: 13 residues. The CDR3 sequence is CASSPNTGRGAFF. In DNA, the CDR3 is TGTGCCAGCAGCCCCAACACAGGGAGGGGGGCTTTCTTT.

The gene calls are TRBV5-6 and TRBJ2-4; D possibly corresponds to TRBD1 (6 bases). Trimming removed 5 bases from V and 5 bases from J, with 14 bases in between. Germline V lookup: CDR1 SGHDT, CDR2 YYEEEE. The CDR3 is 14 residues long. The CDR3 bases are TGTGCCAGCAGGAGGGACACCTACGAAAACATTCAGTACTTC. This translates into CASRRDTYENIQYF. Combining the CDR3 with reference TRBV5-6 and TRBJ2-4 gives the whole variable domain DAGVTQSPTHLIKTRGQQVTLRCSPKSGHDTVSWYQQALGQGPQFIFQYYEEEERQRGNFPDRFSGHQFPNYSSELNVNALLLGDSALYLCASRRDTYENIQYFGAGTRLSVL.

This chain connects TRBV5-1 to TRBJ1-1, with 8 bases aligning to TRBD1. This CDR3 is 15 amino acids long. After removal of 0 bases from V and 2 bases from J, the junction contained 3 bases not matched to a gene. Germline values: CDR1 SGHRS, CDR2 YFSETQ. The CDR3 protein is CASSLDGQGNTEAFF. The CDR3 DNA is TGCGCCAGCAGCTTGGATGGACAGGGAAACACTGAAGCTTTCTTT.

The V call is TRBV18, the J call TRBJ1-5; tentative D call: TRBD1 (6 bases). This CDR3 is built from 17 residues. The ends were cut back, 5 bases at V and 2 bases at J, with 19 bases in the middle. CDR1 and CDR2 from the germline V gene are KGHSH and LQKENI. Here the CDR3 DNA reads TGTGCCAGCTCAGCGACAGGCGCTCCGGTGGGCAATCAGCCCCAGCATTTT. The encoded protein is CASSATGAPVGNQPQHF.

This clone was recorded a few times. CDR3 bases: TGCGCCAGCAGCCGCGCCCCGGGACAGGGTTCCTACGAGCAGTACTTC. This gives the protein CASSRAPGQGSYEQYF. J is TRBJ2-7 and V is TRBV4-3; 9 bases fit TRBD1. The germline V gene encodes CDR1 LGHNA and CDR2 YSLEER. V was clipped by 4 bases and J by 1 base; unmatched bases: 8. CDR3 length: 16 residues.

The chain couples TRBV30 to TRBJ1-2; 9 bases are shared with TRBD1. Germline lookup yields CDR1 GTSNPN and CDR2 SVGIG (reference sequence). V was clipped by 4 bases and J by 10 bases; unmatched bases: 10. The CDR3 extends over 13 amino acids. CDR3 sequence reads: CAWTNEGQGIYTF. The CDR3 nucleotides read TGTGCCTGGACTAACGAAGGACAGGGGATCTACACCTTC.

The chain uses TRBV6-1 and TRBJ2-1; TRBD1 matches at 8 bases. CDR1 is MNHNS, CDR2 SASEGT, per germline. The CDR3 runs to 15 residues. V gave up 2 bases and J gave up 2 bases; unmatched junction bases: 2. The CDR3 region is CASSEMTGAYNEQFF. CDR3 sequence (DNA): TGTGCCAGCAGTGAAATGACAGGGGCCTACAATGAGCAGTTCTTC.

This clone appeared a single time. The CDR3 sequence is CAAQRGTESYEQYF. The CDR3 nucleotides are TGTGCCGCACAAAGGGGGACAGAGTCCTACGAGCAGTACTTC. The chain has TRBV10-3 and TRBJ2-7; TRBD1 matches at 7 bases. Germline assignment: CDR1 ENHRY and CDR2 SYGVKD. The CDR3 has 14 amino acids. The trim removed 11 bases at V and 1 base at J, leaving 11 bases unmatched.

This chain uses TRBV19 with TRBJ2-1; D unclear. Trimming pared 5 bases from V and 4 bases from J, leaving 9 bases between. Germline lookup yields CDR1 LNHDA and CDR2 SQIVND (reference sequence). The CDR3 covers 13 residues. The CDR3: CASSAYPYNEQFF. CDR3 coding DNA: TGTGCCAGTAGTGCGTACCCTTACAATGAGCAGTTCTTC.